Below, 20 T cell receptor beta chains from the same sample are listed, as sequenced in a study of PD-L1 blockade in urothelial cancer. Time point meaning: pretreatment peripheral blood. Profiled with immunoSEQ multiplex PCR; TCRdb holds only in-frame clones, not every one. The sample yields 55,000 to 80,000 clones, under 90% seen once. Sample: PBMCs, taken around atezolizumab (anti-PD-L1) treatment. The receptor source for this set is a man between 65 and 80 years old with urothelial cancer.

The sample holds a few counts of this clone. In DNA, the CDR3 is TGTGCCAGCAGTGAGTCCCGCGGCACTGAAGCTTTCTTT. Protein product: CASSESRGTEAFF. The rearrangement uses TRBV6-4 and TRBJ1-1; D uncertain. The CDR3 spans 13 residues. CDR1 MRHNA and CDR2 SNTAGT come from the germline V gene. The V gene lost 3 bases and the J gene lost 4 bases, with 9 bases spanning the gap.

This chain joins TRBV18 and TRBJ1-1; D may be TRBD1 (6 bases). Looked up from germline, CDR1 is KGHSH and CDR2 is LQKENI. The V and J ends lost 1 base and 3 bases respectively, with 12 bases between them. This CDR3 has 15 amino acids. CDR3 loop: CASSPQIAGDTEAFF. As DNA, the CDR3 is TGTGCCAGCTCACCACAAATAGCAGGGGACACTGAAGCTTTCTTT.

This chain connects TRBV18 to TRBJ2-2; maybe TRBD1 (5 bases). The CDR3 totals 15 residues. V was trimmed by 1 base and J by 6 bases, leaving 12 bases between them. The germline V gene has CDR1 KGHSH and CDR2 LQKENI. The CDR3 here is CASSPQAGQAGELFF. For the CDR3, the DNA is TGTGCCAGCTCACCACAGGCAGGGCAGGCCGGGGAGCTGTTTTTT.

The chain couples TRBV18 to TRBJ2-5; D might be TRBD1 (6 bases). Germline V lookup: CDR1 KGHSH, CDR2 LQKENI. This CDR3 is 13 amino acids long. Trimming left V 4 bases short and J 4 bases short, with 10 bases between. The DNA of the CDR3 is TGTGCCAGCTCACAGGGGGTGGCAGAGACCCAGTACTTC. The encoded protein is CASSQGVAETQYF.

The rearrangement joins TRBV28 to TRBJ1-4, with D perhaps matching TRBD1 (5 bases). The CDR3 is made up of 16 amino acids. Trimming removed 8 bases at V and 7 bases at J, with 23 bases between. Germline CDR1 and CDR2: MDHEN and SYDVKM. The CDR3 spells CASAQSGGLRGEKLFF. CDR3 nucleotide sequence: TGTGCCAGCGCACAGAGCGGGGGACTAAGGGGTGAAAAACTGTTTTTT.

This chain uses TRBV19 with TRBJ2-1, with 10 bases lining up with TRBD2. There are 15 residues in the CDR3. V shed 4 bases and J 10 bases; nucleotides not matched to a gene: 10. The germline V gene encodes CDR1 LNHDA and CDR2 SQIVND (reference sequence). The CDR3 coding sequence is TGTGCCAGTAGTAGCGGGACTAGCGCCTCCCGGGAGCAGTTCTTC. As protein: CASSSGTSASREQFF. Based on the CDR3 plus reference TRBV19 and TRBJ2-1, the full variable domain is DGGITQSPKYLFRKEGQNVTLSCEQNLNHDAMYWYRQDPGQGLRLIYYSQIVNDFQKGDIAEGYSVSREKKESFPLTVTSAQKNPTAFYLCASSSGTSASREQFFGPGTRLTVL.

The genes are TRBV6-5 and TRBJ2-2; no definite D call. Germline V gene data show CDR1 as MNHEY and CDR2 as SVGAGI. The CDR3 extends over 12 amino acids. V lost 8 bases and J 5 bases, leaving 9 bases between the germline ends. The CDR3 spells CASRLGTGELFF. As DNA, the CDR3 is TGTGCCAGCCGCCTAGGAACCGGGGAGCTGTTTTTT.

This chain joins TRBV4-1 and TRBJ2-7; 7 nucleotides agree with TRBD2. V dropped 0 bases and J dropped 7; count of bases not matched to a gene: 6. From germline, CDR1 is MGHRA and CDR2 YSYEKL. The CDR3 is 14 residues long. The CDR3 nucleotides read TGCGCCAGCAGCCAAGATATGGTAGCGGGTGAGCAGTACTTC. Translated: CASSQDMVAGEQYF.

This clone was found once. The V gene is TRBV7-2, the J gene TRBJ1-4; D is undetermined. The V gene lost 5 bases and the J gene lost 14 bases, with 21 bases spanning the gap. Germline lookup yields CDR1 SGHTA and CDR2 FQGNSA. The CDR3 is made up of 14 amino acids. CDR3 coding DNA: TGTGCCAGCAGCCCCCCCGGTGGCGGAAGACGTCTGTTTTTT. Translation gives CASSPPGGGRRLFF.

The chain combines TRBV11-2 with TRBJ2-3; a possible D gene is TRBD2 (5 bases). The CDR3 spans 15 residues. Between the trimmed V and J ends, which lost 2 bases and 4 bases, there was a span of 13 bases. Per germline, CDR1 SGHAT and CDR2 FQNNGV. The CDR3 DNA follows: TGTGCCAGCAGCTTAACGGGAATTTCCCCAGATACGCAGTATTTT. This codes for CASSLTGISPDTQYF. The full variable domain, rest sourced from reference TRBV11-2 and TRBJ2-3, is EAGVAQSPRYKIIEKRQSVAFWCNPISGHATLYWYQQILGQGPKLLIQFQNNGVVDDSQLPKDRFSAERLKGVDSTLKIQPAKLEDSAVYLCASSLTGISPDTQYFGPGTRLTVL.

The chain joins TRBV9 to TRBJ2-1; maybe TRBD2 (5 bases). Germline CDR1 and CDR2: SGDLS and YYNGEE. The CDR3 consists of 16 residues. V was clipped by 0 bases and J by 1 base, with 11 bases between them. The CDR3 DNA reads TGTGCCAGCAGCGTAGAGACGGGGATTTCCTACAATGAGCAGTTCTTC. It specifies CASSVETGISYNEQFF.

This rearrangement joins TRBV6-5 to TRBJ2-7, with D possibly TRBD1 on 5 matching bases. The CDR3 loop spans 13 amino acids. V was trimmed by 6 bases and J by 2 bases, leaving 11 bases between them. The germline V gene has CDR1 MNHEY and CDR2 SVGAGI. The CDR3 region is CASSFLGAYEQYF. Written as DNA, the CDR3 is TGTGCCAGCAGCTTCCTAGGGGCCTACGAGCAGTACTTC.

This chain links TRBV7-9 with TRBJ1-2; weak D call: TRBD1 (5 bases). Trimming pared 5 bases from V and 8 bases from J, leaving 15 bases between. The germline V gene has CDR1 SEHNR and CDR2 FQNEAQ (reference sequence). The CDR3 has 13 residues. The chain's CDR3 is CASSPSLQAGYTF. CDR3 nucleotide sequence: TGTGCCAGCAGCCCCTCCTTACAGGCCGGCTACACCTTC.

This chain joins TRBV27 and TRBJ2-1; 9 bases line up with TRBD2. The CDR3 consists of 13 residues. Trimming took 6 bases from V and 7 from J; bases not matched to a gene: 4. Germline CDR1 reads MNHEY; CDR2 reads SMNVEV (reference sequence). Written as DNA, the CDR3 is TGTGCCAGCAGAGGACTAGCGCGGAATGAGCAGTTCTTC. As protein: CASRGLARNEQFF.

In its sample, this clone was seen a few times. V usage is TRBV18 and J usage is TRBJ1-1, with TRBD1 identical over 12 bases. Germline-derived CDR1 and CDR2 are KGHSH and LQKENI. The CDR3 has 16 amino acids. V lost 5 bases, J lost 5 bases, and 9 bases stayed unmatched. The CDR3: CASSSGTGGAGTEAFF. The CDR3 bases are TGTGCCAGCTCATCCGGGACAGGGGGCGCGGGTACTGAAGCTTTCTTT.

The chain uses TRBV5-1 and TRBJ2-2, with D tentatively TRBD1 (6 bases). Looked up from germline, CDR1 is SGHRS and CDR2 is YFSETQ. The CDR3 is 14 residues long. Trimming left V 0 bases short and J 7 bases short, with 10 bases between. The CDR3 DNA reads TGCGCCAGCAGCTTGGATCAGGGGTTCGGGGAGCTGTTTTTT. Its protein product is CASSLDQGFGELFF.

The CDR3 DNA follows: TGTGCCAGTAGCCCCAGGACTACATCCTACGAGCAGTACTTC. Amino acids: CASSPRTTSYEQYF. The chain has TRBV19 and TRBJ2-7, with D tentatively TRBD2 (6 bases). This CDR3 region has 14 residues. Germline lookup yields CDR1 LNHDA and CDR2 SQIVND (reference sequence). V dropped 6 bases and J dropped 1 base, with 13 bases sitting between them.

The chain joins TRBV29-1 to TRBJ2-3; 9 nucleotides line up with TRBD1. This CDR3 contains 14 residues. Germline V gives CDR1 SQVTM, CDR2 ANQGSEA. The junction had 11 bases not matched to a gene; V was cut back by 7 bases and J by 6 bases. The CDR3 loop reads CSALGQGSPDTQYF. In DNA, the CDR3 is TGCAGCGCCCTGGGACAGGGTAGCCCTGATACGCAGTATTTT.

CDR3 residues: CASSSLQGYDEAFF. The CDR3 region has the DNA TGTGCCAGCAGTTCACTACAGGGATATGATGAAGCTTTCTTT. This chain uses TRBV28 with TRBJ1-1; tentative D call: TRBD1 (6 bases). V lost 4 bases to trimming and J lost 7 bases, with 16 bases between them. Germline V gene sequence: CDR1 MDHEN, CDR2 SYDVKM. This CDR3 is built from 14 residues.

The CDR3 loop reads CASSPPGLAGPSGLYEQFF. CDR3 bases: TGTGCCAGCAGCCCACCGGGACTAGCGGGACCAAGCGGTTTGTATGAGCAGTTCTTC. The rearrangement links TRBV5-4 to TRBJ2-1, with TRBD2 matching over 13 bases. Germline CDR1 is SGHNT and CDR2 is YYREEE (reference sequence). Trimming cost V 4 bases and J 8 bases; bases outside gene matches: 18. The CDR3 totals 19 residues.